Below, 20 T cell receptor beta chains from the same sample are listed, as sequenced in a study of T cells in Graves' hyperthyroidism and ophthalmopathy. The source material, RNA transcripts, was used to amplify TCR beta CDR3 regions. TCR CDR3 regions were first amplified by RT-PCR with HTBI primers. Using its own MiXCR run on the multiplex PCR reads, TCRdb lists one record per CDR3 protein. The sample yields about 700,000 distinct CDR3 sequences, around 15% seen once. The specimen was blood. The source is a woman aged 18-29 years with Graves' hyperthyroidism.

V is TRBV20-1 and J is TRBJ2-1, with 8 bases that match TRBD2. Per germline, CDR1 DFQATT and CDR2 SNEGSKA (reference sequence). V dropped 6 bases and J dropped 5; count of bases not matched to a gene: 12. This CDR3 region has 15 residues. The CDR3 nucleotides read TGCAGTGCCTCCAAAGGTAGCGGGATTAACAATGAGCAGTTCTTC. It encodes CSASKGSGINNEQFF.

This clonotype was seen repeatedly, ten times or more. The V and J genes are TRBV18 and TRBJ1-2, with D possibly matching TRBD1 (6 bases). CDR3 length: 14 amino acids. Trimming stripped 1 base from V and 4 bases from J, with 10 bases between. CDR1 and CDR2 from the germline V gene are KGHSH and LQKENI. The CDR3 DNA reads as TGTGCCAGCTCACCACGACAGGTTGGCTATGGCTACACCTTC. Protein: CASSPRQVGYGYTF.

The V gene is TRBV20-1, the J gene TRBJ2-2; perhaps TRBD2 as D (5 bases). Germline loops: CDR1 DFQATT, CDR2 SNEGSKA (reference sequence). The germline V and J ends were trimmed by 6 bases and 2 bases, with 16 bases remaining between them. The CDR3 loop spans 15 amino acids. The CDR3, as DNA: TGCAGTGCCCCCTCGGGCCTAGCAAACACCGGGGAGCTGTTTTTT. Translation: CSAPSGLANTGELFF.

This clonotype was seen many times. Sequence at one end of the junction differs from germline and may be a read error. Here the CDR3 reads CSARGVGEGDTEAFF. The CDR3 region has the DNA TGCAGTGCCAGAGGGGTCGGGGAGGGGGACACTGAAGCTTTCTTT. The chain is built from TRBV20-1 and TRBJ1-1, with a weak D call TRBD1 (6 bases). The CDR3 has 15 amino acids. CDR1 is DFQATT and CDR2 is SNEGSKA in the germline V gene (reference sequence).

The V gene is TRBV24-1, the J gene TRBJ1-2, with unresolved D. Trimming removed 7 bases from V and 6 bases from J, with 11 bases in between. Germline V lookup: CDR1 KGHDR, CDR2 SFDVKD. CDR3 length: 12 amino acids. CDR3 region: CATSSFKDGYTF. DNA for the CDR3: TGTGCCACCAGCTCTTTCAAGGATGGCTACACCTTC.

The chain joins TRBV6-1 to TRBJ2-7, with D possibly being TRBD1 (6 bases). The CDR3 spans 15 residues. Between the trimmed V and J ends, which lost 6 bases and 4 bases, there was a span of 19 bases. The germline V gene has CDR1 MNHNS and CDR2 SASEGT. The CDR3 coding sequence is TGTGCCAGCAGCCTCAGGGGTCTCAGCTATTACGAGCAGTACTTC. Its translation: CASSLRGLSYYEQYF.

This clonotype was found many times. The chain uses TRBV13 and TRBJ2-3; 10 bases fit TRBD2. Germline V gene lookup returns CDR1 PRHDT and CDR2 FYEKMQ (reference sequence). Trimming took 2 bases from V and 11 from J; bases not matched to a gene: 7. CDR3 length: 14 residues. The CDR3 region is CASSLRVTSGRQYF. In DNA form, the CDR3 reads TGTGCCAGCAGCTTACGTGTGACTAGCGGGCGGCAGTATTTT.

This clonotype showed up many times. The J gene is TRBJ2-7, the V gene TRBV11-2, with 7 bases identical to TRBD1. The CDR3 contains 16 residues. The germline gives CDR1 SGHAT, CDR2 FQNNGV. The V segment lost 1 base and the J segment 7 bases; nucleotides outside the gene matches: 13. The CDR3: CASSLGARGPRGEQYF. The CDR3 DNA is TGTGCCAGCAGCTTAGGAGCGCGAGGGCCCAGGGGGGAGCAGTACTTC.

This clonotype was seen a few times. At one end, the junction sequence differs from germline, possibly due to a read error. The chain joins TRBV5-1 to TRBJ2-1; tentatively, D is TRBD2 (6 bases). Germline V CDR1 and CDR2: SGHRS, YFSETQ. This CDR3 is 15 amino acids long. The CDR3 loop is CASTLGLSSYNEQFF. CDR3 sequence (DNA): TGCGCCAGCACCTTGGGACTGTCCTCCTACAATGAGCAGTTCTTC.

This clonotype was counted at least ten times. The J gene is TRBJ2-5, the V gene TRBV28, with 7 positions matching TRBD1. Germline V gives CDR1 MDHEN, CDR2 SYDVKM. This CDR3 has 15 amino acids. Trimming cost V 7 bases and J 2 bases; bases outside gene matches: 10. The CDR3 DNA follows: TGTGCCAGCACAAAAACCGCAGGGGGTCAAGAGACCCAGTACTTC. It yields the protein CASTKTAGGQETQYF. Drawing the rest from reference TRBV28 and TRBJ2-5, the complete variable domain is DVKVTQSSRYLVKRTGEKVFLECVQDMDHENMFWYRQDPGLGLRLIYFSYDVKMKEKGDIPEGYSVSREKKERFSLILESASTNQTSMYLCASTKTAGGQETQYFGPGTRLLVL.

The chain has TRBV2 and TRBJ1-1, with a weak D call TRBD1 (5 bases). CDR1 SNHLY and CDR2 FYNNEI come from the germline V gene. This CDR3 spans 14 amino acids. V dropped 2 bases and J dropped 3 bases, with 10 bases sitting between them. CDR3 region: CASSERGRDTEAFF. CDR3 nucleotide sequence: TGTGCCAGCAGTGAACGGGGGAGGGACACTGAAGCTTTCTTT.

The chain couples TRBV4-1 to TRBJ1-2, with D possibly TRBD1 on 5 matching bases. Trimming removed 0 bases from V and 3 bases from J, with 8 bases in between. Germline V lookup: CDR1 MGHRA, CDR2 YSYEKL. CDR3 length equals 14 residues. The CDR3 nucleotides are TGCGCCAGCAGCCAAGATGGCAGGGACTATGGCTACACCTTC. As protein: CASSQDGRDYGYTF.

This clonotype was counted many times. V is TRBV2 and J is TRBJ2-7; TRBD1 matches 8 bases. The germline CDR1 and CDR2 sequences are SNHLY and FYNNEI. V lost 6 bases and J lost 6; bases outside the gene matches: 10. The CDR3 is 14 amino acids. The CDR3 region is CASRGQVARGEQYF. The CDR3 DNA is TGTGCCAGCAGGGGACAGGTTGCTCGGGGCGAGCAGTACTTC.

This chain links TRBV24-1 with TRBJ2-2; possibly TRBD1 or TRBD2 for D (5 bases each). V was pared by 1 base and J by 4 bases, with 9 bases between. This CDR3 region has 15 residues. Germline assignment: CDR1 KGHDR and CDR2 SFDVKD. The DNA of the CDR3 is TGTGCCACCAGTGATTTATGGGGGTTCACCGGGGAGCTGTTTTTT. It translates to CATSDLWGFTGELFF.

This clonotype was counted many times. CDR3 amino acids: CASSLRGSIGNTIYF. The CDR3 coding sequence is TGTGCCAGCAGCTTAAGGGGGAGTATTGGAAACACCATATATTTT. The gene calls are TRBV7-9 and TRBJ1-3, with D maybe TRBD1 (6 bases). The CDR3 contains 15 residues. CDR1 and CDR2 from the germline V gene are SEHNR and FQNEAQ (reference sequence). The V end lost 2 bases, the J end lost 3 bases, and 11 bases lay between the germline ends.

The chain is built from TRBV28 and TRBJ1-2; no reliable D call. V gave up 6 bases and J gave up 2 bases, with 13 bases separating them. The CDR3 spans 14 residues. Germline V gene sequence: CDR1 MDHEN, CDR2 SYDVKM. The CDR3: CASRSPTRNYGYTF. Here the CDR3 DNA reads TGTGCCAGCAGGAGCCCAACGCGGAACTATGGCTACACCTTC.

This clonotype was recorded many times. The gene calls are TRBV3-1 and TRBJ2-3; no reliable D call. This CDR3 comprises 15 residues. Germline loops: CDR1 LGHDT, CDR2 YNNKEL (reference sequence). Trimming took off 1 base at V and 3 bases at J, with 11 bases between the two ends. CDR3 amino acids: CASSQGDFYTDTQYF. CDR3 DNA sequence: TGTGCCAGCAGCCAAGGTGACTTTTATACAGATACGCAGTATTTT.

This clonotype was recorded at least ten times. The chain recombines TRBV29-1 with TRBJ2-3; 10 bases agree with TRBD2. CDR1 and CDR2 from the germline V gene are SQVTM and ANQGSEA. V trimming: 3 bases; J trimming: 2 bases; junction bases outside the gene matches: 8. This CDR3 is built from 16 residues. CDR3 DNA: TGCAGCGTTGATGGGGCTAGCGGGGGAGCCACAGATACGCAGTATTTT. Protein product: CSVDGASGGATDTQYF.

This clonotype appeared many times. Here the CDR3 reads CASSSPGLAGRTGELFF. CDR3 nucleotide sequence: TGTGCCAGCAGTTCCCCGGGACTAGCGGGAAGGACCGGGGAGCTGTTTTTT. The chain employs TRBV28 and TRBJ2-2, with 13 bases matching TRBD2. The CDR3 consists of 17 residues. CDR1 is MDHEN and CDR2 is SYDVKM in the germline V gene. V shed 4 bases and J 5 bases; nucleotides not matched to a gene: 7.

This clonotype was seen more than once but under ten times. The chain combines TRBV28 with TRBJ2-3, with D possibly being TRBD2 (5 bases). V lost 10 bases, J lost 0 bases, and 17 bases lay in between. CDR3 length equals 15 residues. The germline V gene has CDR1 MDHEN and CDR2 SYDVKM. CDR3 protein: CAIRDGELSTDTQYF. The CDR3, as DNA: TGTGCCATCCGAGACGGGGAGTTGAGCACAGATACGCAGTATTTT. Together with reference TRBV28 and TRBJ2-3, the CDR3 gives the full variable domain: DVKVTQSSRYLVKRTGEKVFLECVQDMDHENMFWYRQDPGLGLRLIYFSYDVKMKEKGDIPEGYSVSREKKERFSLILESASTNQTSMYLCAIRDGELSTDTQYFGPGTRLTVL.